What follows is one TCR beta chain and its context. In the original analysis: Estimated nucleated cell counts came from reference gene primer amplification. Produced via immunoSEQ multiplex PCR; TCRdb's table is partial and in-frame only. Clonal size and the V and J genes are those of that table, whereas D and trimming came from the DNA. The sample consists of about 260,000 clones, 84% of them appearing once. This entry belongs to a study of blood T cell repertoires in COVID-19. About the study: COVID-19 samples, acute and convalescent, were from the United States, Italy and Spain. T cells, B-cell-depleted T cells, or PBMCs supplied cDNA or gDNA.

The specimen was peripheral blood. This TCR derives from a human donor in a cohort sampled during active COVID-19.

The CDR3 region is CATRDTGELFF. For the CDR3, the DNA is TGTGCCACACGAGACACCGGGGAGCTGTTTTTT. This chain joins TRBV6-5 and TRBJ2-2; D not certain. Trimming cost V 10 bases and J 3 bases, with 6 bases left between them. Germline values: CDR1 MNHEY, CDR2 SVGAGI. The CDR3 runs 11 residues.